This T cell receptor beta chain was retrieved from a study of T cells in Graves' hyperthyroidism and ophthalmopathy. As for the study in general: Sampling of peripheral blood happened at initial diagnosis, prior to any treatment.

Ophthalmopathy patients had moderate-to-severe active disease, CAS ≥3, NOSPECS ≥4, and disease duration under 3 months. Uncontrolled infections, other autoimmune diseases, pregnancy or lactation led to exclusion of patients. Used for diagnoses were clinical symptoms, serum thyroxine and TRAb, thyroid ultrasound and orbital computed tomography. V was shortened by 3 bases and J by 1 base, with 6 bases between the two germline ends. This CDR3 is built from 13 residues. The germline V gene has CDR1 LGHNT and CDR2 FRNRAP. The table lists this clonotype with many counts. RNA transcripts yielded amplified TCR beta CDR3 regions. The primer set for the first-round RT-PCR of the TCR CDR3 was HTBI. TCRdb analysed the multiplex PCR reads with MiXCR anew, one entry per CDR3 protein. The sample shows hundreds of thousands of distinct CDR3 sequences, 11% to 15% of them seen only once.

The rearrangement uses TRBV12-5 and TRBJ2-5; D unclear. The receptor's source is a man in his fifties with Graves' ophthalmopathy. The material sequenced was blood. The DNA of the CDR3 is TGTGCTAGTGGTTTACGGTTCCAAGAGACCCAGTACTTC. This translates into CASGLRFQETQYF.